This TCR beta chain was found in a study of blood T cell repertoires in COVID-19. Original data processing: Researchers report that nucleated cell counts were estimated from reference gene primer amplification. Clones were sequenced by immunoSEQ multiplex PCR, and TCRdb holds only the in-frame ones, with some missing. That table is the source of V, J and clone size, and D and trimming were worked out from the DNA. This sample carries approximately 450,000 clones, about 85% of them seen once, and the ten largest clones take approximately 2%. CDR1 MNHEY and CDR2 SMNVEV come from the germline V gene (reference sequence). The CDR3 length is 12 residues. The ends were cut back, 4 bases at V and 11 bases at J, with 14 bases in the middle.

The clonotype comes from a woman younger than 35 with acute COVID-19. The chain employs TRBV27 and TRBJ1-1, with D possibly matching TRBD1 (6 bases). Sample: PBMCs or T cells enriched from blood (not recorded which). The CDR3 loop is CASSSGGRGAFF. The CDR3 bases are TGTGCCAGCAGTTCCGGGGGGCGTGGGGCTTTCTTT.